This TCR beta chain was documented in a study of blood T cell repertoires in COVID-19 (dated by TCRdb to 2019 to 2021). As for the study more broadly: Samples covering the acute and convalescent phases of COVID-19 were provided by collaborators in the United States, Italy and Spain. Where available, HLA class I and class II types were taken from metadata supplied by the sample provider and were not determined by assay-based typing. A freely available public database, intended as a resource for researchers studying the immune response to SARS-CoV-2, is where the repertoires were released. Samples came from the ongoing ImmuneRACE study (first 160 participants) plus 1,254 subjects from 6 global collaborators. Subjects who had been exposed to COVID-19, were actively infected with it, or had recovered from it provided the deeply sampled blood TCRbeta repertoires that made up the dataset. A de-identified subject ID, COVID-19 status, age in years and sex were almost always included in the sample metadata. The prospective study material was composed of cDNA or gDNA derived from T cells, B-cell-depleted T cells, or PBMCs. Results the study describes overall, beyond this receptor: How much clinical and demographic metadata was included differed by source and by participant, and the metadata was provided uncurated.

The immunoSEQ Assay, a bias-controlled multiplex PCR, was used to amplify TCRbeta CDR3 regions from genomic DNA. As for the authors' bioinformatics: Within the assay, amplification of reference gene primers was used to estimate how many nucleated cells each sample contained. Sequence reads were collapsed and filtered to measure the absolute abundance of every unique TCRbeta CDR3 rearrangement. For each sample, productive Simpson clonality was calculated as the square root of Simpson's diversity index over productive rearrangements. Imported from immuneACCESS, the table was reduced by TCRdb to in-frame sequences with V and J called. These copies leave out some clones; in studies compared against another copy, an unresolved V gene accounts for under half, and the cause of the remainder is not known. Clonal size and the V and J genes are those of that table, whereas D and trimming came from the DNA. The sample yields 200,000 to 300,000 clones; 80% to 85% were counted once. The top ten hold about an eighth of the sample.

The collaborating institutions used their own protocols to collect whole blood in K2EDTA tubes. For TCRbeta analysis, collaborator samples were shipped as frozen whole blood, as isolated PBMCs, or as DNA extracted from either sample type. A word on this clone: What this receptor recognizes is not known. Base qualities are missing; no much larger clone stands one base away.

The sequenced material came from peripheral blood. The source is an older woman with active or convalescent COVID-19.

The DNA is TGTGCCAGCAGTTACTCGAGATGGCCTCAGGGTGCTTTCTTT. This gives the protein CASSYSRWPQGAFF. This chain joins TRBV6-6 to TRBJ1-1; tentative D gene TRBD1, with 5 bases matching. Inclusive of the bounding cysteine and phenylalanine, the CDR3 is 14 residues long. The sequence is cut down to CDR3 DNA, 42 bases in frame from base 1. Cut back by 0 bases and 11 bases, the V and J ends lie 16 bases apart. From a lookup of the germline V gene (reference sequence), CDR1 and CDR2 are MNHNY and SVGAGI.